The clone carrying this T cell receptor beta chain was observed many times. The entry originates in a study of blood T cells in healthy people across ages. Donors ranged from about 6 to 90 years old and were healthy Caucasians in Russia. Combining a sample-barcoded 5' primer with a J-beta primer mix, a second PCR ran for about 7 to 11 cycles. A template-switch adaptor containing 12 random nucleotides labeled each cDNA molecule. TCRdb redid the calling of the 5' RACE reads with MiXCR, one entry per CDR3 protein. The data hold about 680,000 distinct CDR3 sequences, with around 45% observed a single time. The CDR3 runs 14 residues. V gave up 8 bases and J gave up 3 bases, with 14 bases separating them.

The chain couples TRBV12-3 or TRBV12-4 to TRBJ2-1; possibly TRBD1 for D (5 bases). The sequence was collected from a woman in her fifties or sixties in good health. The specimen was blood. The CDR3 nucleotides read TGTGCCAGCCTATTAGGTAGGGGCTACAATGAGCAGTTCTTC. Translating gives CASLLGRGYNEQFF.